This entry concerns a single T cell receptor beta chain. The authors' processing: Reference gene primer amplification gave nucleated cell count estimates. Measured with immunoSEQ multiplex PCR; TCRdb has only the in-frame clones, and not every one. V and J calls and clone size are copied from that table; D and trimming were computed from the DNA. The data contain tens of thousands of clones, 80% to 85% of them singletons. This entry belongs to a study of blood T cell repertoires in COVID-19. Study at large: Italy, Spain and the United States were the sources of the convalescent and acute COVID-19 samples. PBMCs, B-cell-depleted T cells, or T cells were the source of the cDNA or gDNA that made up the material.

The germline CDR1 and CDR2 sequences are ENHRY and SYGVKD. V gave up 5 bases and J gave up 5 bases; unmatched junction bases: 0. The length of the CDR3 is 13 residues. The chain has TRBV10-3 and TRBJ1-6; TRBD1 matches at 7 bases. The sequenced sample consisted of peripheral blood. This clonotype was obtained from a man of 80 years or more with active or convalescent COVID-19. CDR3 bases: TGTGCCATCAGTACAGGGGATAATTCACCCCTCCACTTT. This gives the protein CAISTGDNSPLHF.